This TCR beta chain was sequenced in a study of T cell responses to AZD1222 COVID-19 vaccine. Broader study findings: The donors showed a predominance of white British ancestry and of females, with possible underestimation of clonal diversity.

With 3 bases clipped from V and 2 bases from J, the junction kept 7 bases outside the gene matches. The CDR3 covers 15 residues. Germline loops: CDR1 SGHNT, CDR2 YYREEE (reference sequence). Only in-frame clones appear in the TCRdb table, and some are missing; sequencing was by immunoSEQ multiplex PCR. The sample lists 180,000 or so clones, roughly 94% occurring once. With respect to this clone: Antigen: not known.

The chain links TRBV5-4 to TRBJ2-7, with TRBD1 identical over 8 bases. The source is an adult who received the AZD1222 COVID-19 vaccine. The sequencing here drew on peripheral blood, taken 28 days after the second AZD1222 dose. Here the CDR3 reads CASSSPGQVTYEQYF. The CDR3 coding sequence is TGTGCCAGCAGCTCGCCGGGACAGGTAACCTACGAGCAGTACTTC.